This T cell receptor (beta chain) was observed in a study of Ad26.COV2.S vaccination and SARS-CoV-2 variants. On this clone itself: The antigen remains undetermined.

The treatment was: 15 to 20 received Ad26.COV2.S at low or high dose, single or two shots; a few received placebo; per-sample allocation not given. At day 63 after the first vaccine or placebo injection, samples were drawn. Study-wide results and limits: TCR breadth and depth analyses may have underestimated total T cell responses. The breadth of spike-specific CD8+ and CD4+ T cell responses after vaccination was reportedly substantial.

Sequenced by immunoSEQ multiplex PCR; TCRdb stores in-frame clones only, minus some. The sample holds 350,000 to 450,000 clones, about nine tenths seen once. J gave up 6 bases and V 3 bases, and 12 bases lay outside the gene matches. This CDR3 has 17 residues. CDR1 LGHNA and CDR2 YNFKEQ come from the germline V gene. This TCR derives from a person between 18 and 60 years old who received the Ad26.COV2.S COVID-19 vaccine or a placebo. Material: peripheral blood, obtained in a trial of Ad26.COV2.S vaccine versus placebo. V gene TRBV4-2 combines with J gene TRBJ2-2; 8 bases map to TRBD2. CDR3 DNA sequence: TGTGCCAGCAGCCATCCCCAGGGACTAGTTAGGCCCGGGGAGCTGTTTTTT. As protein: CASSHPQGLVRPGELFF.